The sequence of this T cell receptor beta chain was determined in a study of CD8 T cells in ankylosing spondylitis. This clonotype showed up just a few times. TCRdb re-called the 5' RACE reads with MiXCR, one entry per CDR3 protein. The sample consists of just over 300,000 distinct CDR3 sequences, around 21% of them appearing once. Trimming cost V 2 bases and J 5 bases, with 10 bases left between them. This CDR3 contains 13 residues. Germline-derived CDR1 and CDR2 are SGHNT and YYREEE (reference sequence). Sequencing used blood, either unsorted or a sorted T cell fraction (not recorded which). The source of this sequence is a female donor with ankylosing spondylitis or in good health (not recorded which). This chain connects TRBV5-4 to TRBJ2-5; D remains unclear. CDR3 coding DNA: TGTGCCAGCAGCTTCGGTCTGGGGGAGACCCAGTACTTC. Protein product: CASSFGLGETQYF.